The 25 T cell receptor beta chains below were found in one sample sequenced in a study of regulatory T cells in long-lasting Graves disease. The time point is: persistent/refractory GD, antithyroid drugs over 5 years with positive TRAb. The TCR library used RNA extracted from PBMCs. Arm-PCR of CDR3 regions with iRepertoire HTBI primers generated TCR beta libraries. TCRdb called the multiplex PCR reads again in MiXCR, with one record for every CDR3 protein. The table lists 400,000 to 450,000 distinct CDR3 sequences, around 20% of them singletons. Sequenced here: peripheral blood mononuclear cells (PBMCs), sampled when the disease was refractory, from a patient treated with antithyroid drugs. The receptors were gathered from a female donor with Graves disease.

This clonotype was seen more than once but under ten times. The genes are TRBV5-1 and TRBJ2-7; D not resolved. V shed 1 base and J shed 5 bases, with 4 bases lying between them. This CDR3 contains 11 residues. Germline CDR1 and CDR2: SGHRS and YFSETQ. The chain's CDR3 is CASSLYHEQYF. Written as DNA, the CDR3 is TGCGCCAGCAGCTTGTACCACGAGCAGTACTTC.

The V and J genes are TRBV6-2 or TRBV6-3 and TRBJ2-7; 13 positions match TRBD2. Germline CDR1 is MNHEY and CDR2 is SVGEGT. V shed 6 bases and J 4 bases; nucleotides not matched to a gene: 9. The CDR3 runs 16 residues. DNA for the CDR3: TGTGCCAGCAGATCCCCTCTACTAGCGGGAGGGTACGAGCAGTACTTC. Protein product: CASRSPLLAGGYEQYF.

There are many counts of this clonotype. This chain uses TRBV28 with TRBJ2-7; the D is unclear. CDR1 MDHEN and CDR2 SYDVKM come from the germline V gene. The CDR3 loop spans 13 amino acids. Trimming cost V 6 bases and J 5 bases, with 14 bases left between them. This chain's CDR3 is CASSLFYGHEQYF. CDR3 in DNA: TGTGCCAGCAGCCTTTTTTACGGGCACGAGCAGTACTTC.

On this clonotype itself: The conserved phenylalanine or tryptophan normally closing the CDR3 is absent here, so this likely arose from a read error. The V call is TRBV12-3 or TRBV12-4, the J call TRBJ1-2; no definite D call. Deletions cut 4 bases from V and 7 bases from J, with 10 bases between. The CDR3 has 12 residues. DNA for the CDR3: TGTGCCAGCAGTTCCGACTTGTTTGGCTACACCCTC. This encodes CASSSDLFGYTL.

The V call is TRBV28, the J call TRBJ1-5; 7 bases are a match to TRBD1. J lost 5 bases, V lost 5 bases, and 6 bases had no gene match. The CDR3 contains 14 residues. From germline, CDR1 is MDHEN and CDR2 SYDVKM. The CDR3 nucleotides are TGTGCCAGCAGTGGACAGGTTAACCATCAGCCCCAGCATTTT. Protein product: CASSGQVNHQPQHF.

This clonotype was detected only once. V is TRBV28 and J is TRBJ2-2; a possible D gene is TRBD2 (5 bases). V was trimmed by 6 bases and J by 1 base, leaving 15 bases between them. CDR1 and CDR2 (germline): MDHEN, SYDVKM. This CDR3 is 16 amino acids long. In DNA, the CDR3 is TGTGCCAGCAGCCAAGAACAACGGGAGAACACCGGGGAGCTGTTTTTT. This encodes CASSQEQRENTGELFF.

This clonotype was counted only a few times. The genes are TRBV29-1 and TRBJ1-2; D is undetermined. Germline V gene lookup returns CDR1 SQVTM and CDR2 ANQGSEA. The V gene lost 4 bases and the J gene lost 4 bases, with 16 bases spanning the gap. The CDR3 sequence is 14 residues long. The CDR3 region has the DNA TGCAGCGTTGGTTTGGACGGCGAAAGCTATGGCTACACCTTC. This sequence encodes CSVGLDGESYGYTF. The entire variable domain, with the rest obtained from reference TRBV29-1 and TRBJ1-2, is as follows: SAVISQKPSRDICQRGTSLTIQCQVDSQVTMMFWYRQQPGQSLTLIATANQGSEATYESGFVIDKFPISRPNLTFSTLTVSNMSPEDSSIYLCSVGLDGESYGYTFGSGTRLTVV.

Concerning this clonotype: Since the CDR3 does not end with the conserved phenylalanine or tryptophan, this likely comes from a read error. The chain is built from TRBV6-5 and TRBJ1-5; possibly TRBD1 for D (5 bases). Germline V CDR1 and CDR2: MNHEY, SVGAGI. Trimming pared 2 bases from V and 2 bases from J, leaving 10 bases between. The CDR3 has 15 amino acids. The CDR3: CASSYGQGRNQPQHS. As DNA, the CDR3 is TGTGCCAGCAGTTACGGCCAGGGACGCAATCAGCCCCAGCATTCT.

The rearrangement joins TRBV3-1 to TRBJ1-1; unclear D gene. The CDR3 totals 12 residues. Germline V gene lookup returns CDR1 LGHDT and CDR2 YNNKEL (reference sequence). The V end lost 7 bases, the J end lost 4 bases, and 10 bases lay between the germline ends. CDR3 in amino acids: CASTRGSTEAFF. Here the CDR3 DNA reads TGTGCCAGCACCCGAGGGTCCACTGAAGCTTTCTTT.

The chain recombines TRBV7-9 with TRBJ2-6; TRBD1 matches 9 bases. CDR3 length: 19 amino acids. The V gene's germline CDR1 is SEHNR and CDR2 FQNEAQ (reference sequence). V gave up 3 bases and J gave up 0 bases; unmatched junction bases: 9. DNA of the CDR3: TGTGCCAGCAGCTTTGCCGGGACAGGGACGACCTCTGGGGCCAACGTCCTGACTTTC. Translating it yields CASSFAGTGTTSGANVLTF.

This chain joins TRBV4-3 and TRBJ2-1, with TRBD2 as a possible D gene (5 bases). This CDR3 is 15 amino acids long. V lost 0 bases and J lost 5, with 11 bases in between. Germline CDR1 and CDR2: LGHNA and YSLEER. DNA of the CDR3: TGCGCCAGCAGCCAAGACATAGCGCGCAACAATGAGCAGTTCTTC. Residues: CASSQDIARNNEQFF.

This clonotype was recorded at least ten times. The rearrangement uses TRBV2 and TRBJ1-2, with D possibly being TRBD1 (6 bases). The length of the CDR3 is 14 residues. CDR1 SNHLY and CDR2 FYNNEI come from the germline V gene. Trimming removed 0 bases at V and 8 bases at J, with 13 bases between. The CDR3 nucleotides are TGTGCCAGCAGTGAAGCTATAACAGGGCTCGGCTACACCTTC. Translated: CASSEAITGLGYTF. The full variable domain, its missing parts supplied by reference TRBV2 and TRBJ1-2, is EPEVTQTPSHQVTQMGQEVILRCVPISNHLYFYWYRQILGQKVEFLVSFYNNEISEKSEIFDDQFSVERPDGSNFTLKIRSTKLEDSAMYFCASSEAITGLGYTFGSGTRLTVV.

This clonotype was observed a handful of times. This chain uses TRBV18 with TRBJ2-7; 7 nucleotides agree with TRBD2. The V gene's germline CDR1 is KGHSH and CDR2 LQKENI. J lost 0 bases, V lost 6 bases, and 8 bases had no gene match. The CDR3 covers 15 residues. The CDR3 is CASSGGGLLSYEQYF. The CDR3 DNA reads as TGTGCCAGCTCTGGCGGGGGTCTACTCTCCTACGAGCAGTACTTC.

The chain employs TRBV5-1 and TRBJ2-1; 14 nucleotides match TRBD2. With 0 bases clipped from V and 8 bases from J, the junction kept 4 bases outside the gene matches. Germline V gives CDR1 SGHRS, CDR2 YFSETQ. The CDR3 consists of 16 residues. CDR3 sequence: CASSLGGTSGSYEQFF. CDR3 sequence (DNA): TGCGCCAGCAGCTTGGGCGGGACTAGCGGGAGCTATGAGCAGTTCTTC.

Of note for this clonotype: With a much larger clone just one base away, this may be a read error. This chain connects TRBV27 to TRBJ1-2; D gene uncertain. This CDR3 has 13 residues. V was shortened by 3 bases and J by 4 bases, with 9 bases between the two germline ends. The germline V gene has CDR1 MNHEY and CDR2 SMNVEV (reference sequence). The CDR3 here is CASSFRWTYGYTF. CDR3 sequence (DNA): TGTGCCAGCAGTTTCCGGTGGACCTATGGCTACACCTTC.

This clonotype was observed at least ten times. The DNA for the CDR3 is TGTGCCAGCAGGGGACAGTGGGAAAAACTGTTTTTT. It yields the protein CASRGQWEKLFF. The chain combines TRBV28 with TRBJ1-4, with 7 bases matching TRBD1. CDR3 length equals 12 residues. The germline V gene encodes CDR1 MDHEN and CDR2 SYDVKM. With 6 bases clipped from V and 8 bases from J, the junction kept 3 bases outside the gene matches.

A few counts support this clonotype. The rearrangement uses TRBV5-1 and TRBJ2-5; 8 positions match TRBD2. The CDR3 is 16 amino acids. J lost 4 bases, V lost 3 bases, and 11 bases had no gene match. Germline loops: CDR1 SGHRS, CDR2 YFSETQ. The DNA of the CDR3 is TGCGCCAGCAGCTGGTCCGGGACTAGAAATGGAGAGACCCAGTACTTC. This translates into CASSWSGTRNGETQYF.

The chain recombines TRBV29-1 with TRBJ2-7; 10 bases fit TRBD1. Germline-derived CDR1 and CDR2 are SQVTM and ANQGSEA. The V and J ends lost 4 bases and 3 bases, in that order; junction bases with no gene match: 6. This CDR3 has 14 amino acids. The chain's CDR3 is CSVAGTGASYEQYF. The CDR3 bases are TGCAGCGTTGCCGGGACAGGGGCGAGCTACGAGCAGTACTTC.

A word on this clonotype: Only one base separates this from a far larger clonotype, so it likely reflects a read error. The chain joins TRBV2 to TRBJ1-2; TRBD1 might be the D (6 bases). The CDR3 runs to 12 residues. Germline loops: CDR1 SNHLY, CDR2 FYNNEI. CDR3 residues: CASTWRLGGYAF. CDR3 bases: TGTGCCAGCACCTGGCGTTTGGGGGGCTACGCCTTC. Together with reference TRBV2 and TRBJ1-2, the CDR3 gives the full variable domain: EPEVTQTPSHQVTQMGQEVILRCVPISNHLYFYWYRQILGQKVEFLVSFYNNEISEKSEIFDDQFSVERPDGSNFTLKIRSTKLEDSAMYFCASTWRLGGYAFGSGTRLTVV.

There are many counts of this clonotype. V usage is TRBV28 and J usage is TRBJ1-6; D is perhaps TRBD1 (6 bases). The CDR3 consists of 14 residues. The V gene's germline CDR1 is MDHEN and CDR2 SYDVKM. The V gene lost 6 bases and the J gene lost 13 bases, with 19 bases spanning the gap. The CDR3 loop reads CASSLRGQVSPLHF. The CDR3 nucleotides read TGTGCCAGCAGCCTCCGGGGGCAGGTTTCTCCCCTCCACTTT. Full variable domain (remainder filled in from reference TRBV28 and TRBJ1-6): DVKVTQSSRYLVKRTGEKVFLECVQDMDHENMFWYRQDPGLGLRLIYFSYDVKMKEKGDIPEGYSVSREKKERFSLILESASTNQTSMYLCASSLRGQVSPLHFGNGTRLTVT.

CDR3 nucleotide sequence: TGTGCCACCAGCAGAGGGGGCGTTAATGAAAAACTGTTTTTT. Translation gives CATSRGGVNEKLFF. This sequence joins TRBV15 and TRBJ1-4; D may be TRBD1 (5 bases). CDR1 and CDR2 from the germline V gene are LNHNV and YYDKDF (reference sequence). The length of the CDR3 is 14 residues. V shed 1 base and J shed 4 bases, with 7 bases lying between them.

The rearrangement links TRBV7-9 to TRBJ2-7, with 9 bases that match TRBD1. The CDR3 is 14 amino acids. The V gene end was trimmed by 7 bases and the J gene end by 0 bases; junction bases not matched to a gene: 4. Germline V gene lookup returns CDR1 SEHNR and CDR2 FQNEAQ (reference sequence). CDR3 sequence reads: CASKRTGDSYEQYF. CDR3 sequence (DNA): TGTGCCAGCAAGAGGACAGGGGACTCCTACGAGCAGTACTTC.

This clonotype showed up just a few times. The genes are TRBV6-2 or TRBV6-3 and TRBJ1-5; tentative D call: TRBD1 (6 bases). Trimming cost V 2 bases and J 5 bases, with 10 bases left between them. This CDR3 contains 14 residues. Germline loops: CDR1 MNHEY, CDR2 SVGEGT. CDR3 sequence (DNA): TGTGCCAGCAGTTACCGGGGGCCCCATCAGCCCCAGCATTTT. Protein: CASSYRGPHQPQHF.

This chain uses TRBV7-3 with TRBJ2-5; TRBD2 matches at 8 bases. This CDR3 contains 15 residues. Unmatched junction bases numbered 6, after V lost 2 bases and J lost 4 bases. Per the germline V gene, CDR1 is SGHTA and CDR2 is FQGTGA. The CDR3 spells CASSLGAGVSETQYF. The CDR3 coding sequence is TGTGCCAGCAGCTTAGGAGCGGGAGTTTCAGAGACCCAGTACTTC. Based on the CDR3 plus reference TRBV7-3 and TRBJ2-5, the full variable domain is GAGVSQTPSNKVTEKGKYVELRCDPISGHTALYWYRQSLGQGPEFLIYFQGTGAADDSGLPNDRFFAVRPEGSVSTLKIQRTERGDSAVYLCASSLGAGVSETQYFGPGTRLLVL.

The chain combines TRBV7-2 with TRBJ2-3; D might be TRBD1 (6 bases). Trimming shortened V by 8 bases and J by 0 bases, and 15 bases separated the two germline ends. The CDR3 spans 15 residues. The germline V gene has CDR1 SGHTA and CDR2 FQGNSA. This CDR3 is CASGYQGLSTDTQYF. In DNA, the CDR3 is TGTGCCAGCGGGTACCAGGGGCTGAGCACAGATACGCAGTATTTT.